Listed below are T cell receptor beta chains from one sample, sequenced in a study of OX40 agonist ivuxolimab in advanced cancers. Sequencing was performed with immunoSEQ multiplex PCR; in TCRdb, only in-frame clones are kept and a portion is missing. In the table there are 150,000 to 190,000 clones, roughly 94% of which are singletons. This specimen consisted of CD4+ or CD8+ T cells sorted from blood, obtained in a trial of the OX40 agonist ivuxolimab. The source is an adult with an advanced solid tumor such as melanoma, head and neck, liver or kidney cancer. Both conserved end residues are part of each CDR3. The order of the fields is J gene, CDR3 length, D gene, V gene, CDR3 protein. D genes are given only for firm matches.

TRBJ2-6	16	TRBD1	TRBV7-8	CASRQGGIAGANVLTF
TRBJ1-2	12	.	TRBV30	CAWSSQQDQYTF
TRBJ2-5	13	.	TRBV21-1	CASTPPYPETQYF
TRBJ2-7	13	.	TRBV7-9	CASSLEGPVEQYF
TRBJ2-7	15	.	TRBV21-1	CASSKTGTAVYEQYF
TRBJ2-7	15	TRBD2	TRBV18	CASSPPSGGTYEQYF
TRBJ2-7	17	.	TRBV7-2	CASSLEARRRATYEQYF
TRBJ1-4	17	TRBD1	TRBV9	CASSAGQGWARNEKLFF
TRBJ1-1	20	.	TRBV19	CASSIDPGWPGIGGNTEAFF
TRBJ1-1	13	.	TRBV5-3	CARRQGQNTEAFF
TRBJ1-2	14	.	TRBV25-1	CASSATAGFYGYTF
TRBJ1-2	14	.	TRBV5-1	CASSLDRNNYGYTF
TRBJ1-1	14	.	TRBV28	CASVPGSWNTEAFF
TRBJ2-7	14	.	TRBV5-1	CASGDSFPSYEQYF
TRBJ1-2	13	.	TRBV19	CASRRDGNYGYTF
TRBJ2-1	16	TRBD2	TRBV11-2	CASSLGGTSDYNEQFF
TRBJ2-6	18	TRBD2	TRBV11-2	CASSLEIGRATGANVLTF
TRBJ1-2	14	TRBD1	TRBV2	CASKFDRGNYGYTF
TRBJ1-4	16	TRBD1	TRBV6-6	CASSYPNRGTNEKLFF
TRBJ1-2	13	.	TRBV28	CASRYEVNYGYTF
TRBJ2-3	17	TRBD2	TRBV25-1	CASSESKTSGSGYTQYF
TRBJ1-5	17	TRBD1	TRBV5-6	CASSFGATTGGRQPQHF
TRBJ2-3	17	.	TRBV28	CASSLGGWGLSTDTQYF
TRBJ2-1	16	.	TRBV4-1	CASSSSPGGRTRGEFF
TRBJ1-1	16	.	TRBV18	CASSPSAGPGNTEAFF
TRBJ1-3	15	.	TRBV6-5	CASSYSSHSGNTIYF
TRBJ2-3	14	.	TRBV5-1	CASSLGLAADTQYF
TRBJ1-2	13	.	TRBV19	CASSDRGNYGYTF
TRBJ2-7	15	TRBD2	TRBV6-5	CASSLSGLGDYEQYF
TRBJ2-2	14	.	TRBV29-1	CSARQFANTGELFF
TRBJ2-7	14	.	TRBV5-4	CASSLGGAENEQYF
TRBJ1-6	12	.	TRBV11-2	CASSQLGAPLHF
TRBJ2-5	13	.	TRBV5-1	CASSLGPDSTNYF
TRBJ1-2	15	.	TRBV10-2	CASSEPGLGFGGYTF
TRBJ2-1	17	TRBD2	TRBV5-8	CASSPGVRGVSYNEQFF
TRBJ1-5	18	TRBD1	TRBV18	CASSPSSGGTNSNQPQHF
TRBJ2-5	14	.	TRBV7-2	CASSPMGRMETQYF
TRBJ2-2	13	.	TRBV9	CASSTPRLGELFF
TRBJ2-5	13	.	TRBV5-1	CASSLNVGETQYF
TRBJ2-1	16	.	TRBV7-9	CASSPSGLALGVEQFF
TRBJ2-7	12	TRBD1	TRBV7-2	CASSRTGGEQYF
TRBJ2-1	16	TRBD2	TRBV19	CASSLLGTSLGNEQFF
TRBJ1-2	14	.	TRBV6-5	CASSYSPANYGYTF
TRBJ2-2	17	TRBD2	TRBV30	CAWSAGLAGVGTGELFF